One sample yielded the 18 T cell receptor beta chains listed below, sequenced in a study of T cells in Graves' hyperthyroidism and ophthalmopathy. RNA transcripts served as the template for amplifying TCR beta CDR3 regions. HTBI primers drove first-round RT-PCR of the TCR CDR3. TCRdb independently ran MiXCR on the multiplex PCR reads; one entry per CDR3 protein. The table has 700,000 to 850,000 distinct CDR3 sequences, just over 35% seen once. Sequencing was performed on blood. The receptors shown here come from a woman between 35 and 50 years old with Graves' hyperthyroidism.

Notes on this clonotype: The junction departs from the called germline gene at one end, perhaps through a read error. The chain employs TRBV10-3 and TRBJ2-7, with TRBD2 as a possible D gene (5 bases). Germline V gives CDR1 ENHRY, CDR2 SYGVKD. There are 15 residues in the CDR3. The CDR3 region has the DNA TGTGCCAGCAGTCTCGGACGGGATGGCTCCTACGAGCAGTACTTC. It codes for CASSLGRDGSYEQYF.

This clonotype has ten or more counts. The rearrangement joins TRBV2 to TRBJ1-5; D unresolved. V was shortened by 6 bases and J by 0 bases, with 6 bases between the two germline ends. This CDR3 comprises 13 residues. Per the germline V gene, CDR1 is SNHLY and CDR2 is FYNNEI. The CDR3 nucleotides read TGTGCCAGCAGGCAGACTAGCAATCAGCCCCAGCATTTT. It codes for CASRQTSNQPQHF.

The table lists this clonotype with a few counts. The genes are TRBV6-2 or TRBV6-3 and TRBJ2-7; D is possibly TRBD1 (5 bases). This CDR3 region has 14 residues. V shed 6 bases and J shed 0 bases, with 12 bases lying between them. The V gene's germline CDR1 is MNHEY and CDR2 SVGEGT. The CDR3: CASSPGIRSYEQYF. CDR3 nucleotides: TGTGCCAGCAGCCCAGGGATCCGCTCCTACGAGCAGTACTTC.

This clonotype was picked up many times. The genes are TRBV12-3 or TRBV12-4 and TRBJ1-1, with TRBD1 identical over 7 bases. With 1 base clipped from V and 12 bases from J, the junction kept 8 bases outside the gene matches. This CDR3 comprises 13 residues. The CDR3 reads CASSLGDSDKTFF. CDR3 nucleotide sequence: TGTGCCAGCAGTTTAGGGGACAGCGATAAGACTTTCTTT.

The chain links TRBV7-2 to TRBJ2-3; D gene unclear. The CDR3 runs to 16 residues. In germline, CDR1 is SGHTA, CDR2 FQGNSA. V was trimmed by 4 bases and J by 2 bases, leaving 16 bases between them. The CDR3 nucleotides are TGTGCCAGCAGCTCCTATGGACGGGCGGTCACAGATACGCAGTATTTT. This encodes CASSSYGRAVTDTQYF. The complete variable domain, with remaining parts taken from reference TRBV7-2 and TRBJ2-3, reads GAGVSQSPSNKVTEKGKDVELRCDPISGHTALYWYRQSLGQGLEFLIYFQGNSAPDKSGLPSDRFSAERTGGSVSTLTIQRTQQEDSAVYLCASSSYGRAVTDTQYFGPGTRLTVL.

This chain links TRBV28 with TRBJ2-7, with D tentatively TRBD1 (6 bases). Trimming shortened V by 2 bases and J by 5 bases, and 10 bases separated the two germline ends. CDR1 is MDHEN, CDR2 SYDVKM, per germline. The CDR3 covers 13 residues. CDR3 sequence (DNA): TGTGCCAGCAGTTTAGGACAGTTCGACGAGCAGTACTTC. Translation: CASSLGQFDEQYF. The whole variable domain, filled in from reference TRBV28 and TRBJ2-7, reads DVKVTQSSRYLVKRTGEKVFLECVQDMDHENMFWYRQDPGLGLRLIYFSYDVKMKEKGDIPEGYSVSREKKERFSLILESASTNQTSMYLCASSLGQFDEQYFGPGTRLTVT.

This clonotype came up many times. The chain links TRBV10-3 to TRBJ1-4, with D hard to call. This CDR3 spans 12 amino acids. CDR1 is ENHRY and CDR2 is SYGVKD in the germline V gene. The V end was cut by 5 bases, the J end by 7 bases, with 8 bases between. CDR3 nucleotides: TGTGCCATCAGTCGGGTCCGTGAAAAACTGTTTTTT. Translation gives CAISRVREKLFF.

This clonotype was observed many times. The chain joins TRBV29-1 to TRBJ2-6; D is unclear. The V gene lost 5 bases and the J gene lost 4 bases, with 6 bases spanning the gap. CDR1 and CDR2 from the germline V gene are SQVTM and ANQGSEA. There are 12 residues in the CDR3. The CDR3 DNA sequence: TGCAGCGTTCAAACCGGGGCCAACGTCCTGACTTTC. Amino acids: CSVQTGANVLTF.

In its sample, this clonotype was seen many times. The chain uses TRBV7-2 and TRBJ2-7; the match to TRBD2 covers 9 bases. Looked up from germline, CDR1 is SGHTA and CDR2 is FQGNSA. V dropped 5 bases and J dropped 2; count of bases not matched to a gene: 4. CDR3 length equals 14 residues. The CDR3 sequence is CASSTASGAYEQYF. The CDR3 DNA sequence: TGTGCCAGCAGCACCGCTAGCGGGGCCTACGAGCAGTACTTC. The whole variable domain, remainder taken from reference TRBV7-2 and TRBJ2-7, is GAGVSQSPSNKVTEKGKDVELRCDPISGHTALYWYRQSLGQGLEFLIYFQGNSAPDKSGLPSDRFSAERTGGSVSTLTIQRTQQEDSAVYLCASSTASGAYEQYFGPGTRLTVT.

In this sample, this clonotype turned up many times. The chain joins TRBV7-9 to TRBJ1-3; D uncertain. The CDR3 runs 12 residues. Trimming cost V 5 bases and J 6 bases, with 8 bases left between them. The germline V gene has CDR1 SEHNR and CDR2 FQNEAQ (reference sequence). CDR3 bases: TGTGCCAGCAGCCCCTCCCCAAACACCATATATTTT. Protein: CASSPSPNTIYF.

This clonotype appeared many times. DNA for the CDR3: TGTGCCAGCAGCCAAGAATTGGGAGCTTTCTTT. It yields the protein CASSQELGAFF. The chain has TRBV14 and TRBJ1-1; D is unresolved. The CDR3 has 11 amino acids. The V and J ends lost 0 bases and 10 bases respectively, with 6 bases between them. CDR1 is SGHDN and CDR2 is FVKESK in the germline V gene.

This clonotype was seen only a few times. This chain joins TRBV19 and TRBJ1-5, with D perhaps matching TRBD1 (5 bases). V shed 5 bases and J shed 7 bases, with 15 bases lying between them. Germline CDR1 is LNHDA and CDR2 is SQIVND (reference sequence). CDR3 length: 14 residues. CDR3 protein: CASSENQGRQPQHF. The CDR3 DNA follows: TGTGCCAGTAGTGAAAACCAGGGCCGGCAGCCCCAGCATTTT.

This clonotype has more than one count but fewer than ten. This chain links TRBV19 with TRBJ1-1, with D possibly TRBD1 on 5 matching bases. V was trimmed by 7 bases and J by 5 bases, leaving 20 bases between them. Per the germline V gene, CDR1 is LNHDA and CDR2 is SQIVND (reference sequence). The CDR3 covers 15 residues. The CDR3 bases are TGTGCCAGTACCAAAGTGGGGGGGGGTGAGACTGAAGCTTTCTTT. Translating it yields CASTKVGGGETEAFF.

This clonotype was seen at least ten times. CDR3 sequence: CSARDIARQEGEAFF. The DNA for the CDR3 is TGCAGTGCTAGAGATATCGCGCGGCAGGAGGGTGAAGCTTTCTTT. The V call is TRBV20-1, the J call TRBJ1-1; no clear D. The CDR3 is 15 amino acids. V lost 0 bases and J lost 7, with 18 bases in between. Germline V gene data show CDR1 as DFQATT and CDR2 as SNEGSKA (reference sequence).

The V call is TRBV6-5, the J call TRBJ2-5, with D perhaps matching TRBD2 (6 bases). The CDR3 has 15 residues. Germline V gene sequence: CDR1 MNHEY, CDR2 SVGAGI. V lost 6 bases to trimming and J lost 5 bases, with 19 bases between them. CDR3 sequence (DNA): TGTGCCAGCAGGTTCGGGAGTCTAGCAGGCGAGACCCAGTACTTC. The encoded protein is CASRFGSLAGETQYF.

CDR3 residues: CATSREQQSRYTF. CDR3 in DNA: TGTGCCACCAGCAGAGAGCAACAGAGTCGCTACACCTTC. V gene TRBV15 combines with J gene TRBJ1-2; D unclear. Germline V gene sequence: CDR1 LNHNV, CDR2 YYDKDF (reference sequence). The CDR3 has 13 residues. Trimming pared 0 bases from V and 9 bases from J, leaving 11 bases between.

In this sample, this clonotype turned up many times. The J gene is TRBJ2-1, the V gene TRBV25-1; D not certain. This CDR3 region has 13 residues. The germline V gene has CDR1 MGHDK and CDR2 SYGVNS. With 1 base removed from V and 7 bases from J, the gap between germline ends came to 8 bases. CDR3 bases: TGTGCCAGCAGTGAATGGGTGGTAAATGAGCAGTTCTTC. The encoded protein is CASSEWVVNEQFF. The full variable domain, in which reference TRBV25-1 and TRBJ2-1 provide the parts outside the CDR3, is EADIYQTPRYLVIGTGKKITLECSQTMGHDKMYWYQQDPGMELHLIHYSYGVNSTEKGDLSSESTVSRIRTEHFPLTLESARPSHTSQYLCASSEWVVNEQFFGPGTRLTVL.

This clonotype was seen a single time. An end of the junction does not agree with germline; a read error may underlie this. The chain links TRBV6-5 to TRBJ2-6, with no clear D. This CDR3 has 16 amino acids. Germline-derived CDR1 and CDR2 are MNHEY and SVGAGI. The CDR3 here is CASSYSRDSEANVLTF. In DNA, the CDR3 is TGTGCCAGCAGTTACTCGAGAGACTCTGAGGCCAACGTCCTGACTTTC.